Each of the 32 T cell receptor beta chains below was sequenced from the same sample in a study of control samples from healthy donors and cancer patients (dated by TCRdb to the early 2020s). Libraries came from the immunoSEQ multiplex PCR assay. TCRdb retrieved this table from immuneACCESS and kept in-frame rearrangements only. Not all clones are present; in checked studies, unresolved V genes account for under half, and no reason is known for the remainder. Here the sample has about 410,000 clones; 80% to 95% occur a single time. The ten largest account for 5% to 7% of the sample. Sequenced: PBMCs. All receptors derive from a man between 35 and 55 years old with head and neck cancer.

J is TRBJ2-7 and V is TRBV12-3 or TRBV12-4, with D uncertain. This CDR3 is 13 amino acids long. V was cut by 1 base and J by 6 bases, with 10 bases left in between. The CDR3 protein is CASSLGTPSEQYF. In DNA form, the CDR3 reads TGTGCCAGCAGTTTAGGGACCCCCAGCGAGCAGTACTTC.

V usage is TRBV6-5 and J usage is TRBJ1-3, with D tentatively TRBD1 (6 bases). The V gene lost 10 bases and the J gene lost 2 bases, with 12 bases spanning the gap. The CDR3 extends over 13 amino acids. CDR1 is MNHEY, CDR2 SVGAGI, per germline. The CDR3 loop reads CATTQGPGNTIYF. DNA for the CDR3: TGTGCCACTACACAGGGACCTGGAAACACCATATATTTT.

V usage is TRBV20-1 and J usage is TRBJ2-7; 8 bases fit TRBD2. There are 13 residues in the CDR3. V trimming: 3 bases; J trimming: 5 bases; junction bases outside the gene matches: 6. Germline CDR1 DFQATT, CDR2 SNEGSKA (reference sequence). The CDR3 DNA reads TGCAGTGCTAGTAGCGGGAACCTCCACGAGCAGTACTTC. Translating gives CSASSGNLHEQYF.

Note on this clone: At one of its ends the junction is not consistent with the germline gene, which may arise from a read error. The J gene is TRBJ2-5, the V gene TRBV7-7; possible D gene TRBD2, 6 bases. The CDR3 spans 17 residues. Germline V gives CDR1 SSHAT, CDR2 FNYEAQ (reference sequence). The CDR3 coding sequence is TGTGCTAGCAGCTTAGGGTTGGGCGCGGGAAGGCGGGAGACCCAGTACTTC. Protein product: CASSLGLGAGRRETQYF. The whole variable domain, filled in from reference TRBV7-7 and TRBJ2-5, reads GAGVSQSPRYKVTKRGQDVTLRCDPISSHATLYWYQQALGQGPEFLTYFNYEAQPDKSGLPSDRFSAERPEGSISTLTIQRTEQRDSAMYRCASSLGLGAGRRETQYFGPGTRLLVL.

The chain couples TRBV10-1 to TRBJ2-7, with 10 nucleotides matching TRBD1. This CDR3 is built from 17 residues. Trimming at V came to 6 bases and at J to 2 bases, leaving 13 bases not matched to a gene. The V gene's germline CDR1 is WNHNN and CDR2 SYGVQD (reference sequence). The CDR3 sequence is CASRRWDRGPFAYEQYF. The CDR3 nucleotides read TGCGCCAGCAGGAGGTGGGACAGGGGACCCTTCGCCTACGAGCAGTACTTC.

DNA of the CDR3: TGTGCCAGCAGCCCTCTAGCGGGAGGACCCAACGAGCAGTACTTC. Translation: CASSPLAGGPNEQYF. The chain recombines TRBV11-1 with TRBJ2-7, with 11 bases aligning to TRBD2. The germline V gene has CDR1 SGHAT and CDR2 FQDESV (reference sequence). V lost 5 bases to trimming and J lost 5 bases; unmatched junction nucleotides: 8. This CDR3 comprises 15 residues.

The rearrangement uses TRBV11-2 and TRBJ2-7; D gene unclear. V was trimmed by 5 bases and J by 3 bases, leaving 5 bases between them. Germline assignment: CDR1 SGHAT and CDR2 FQNNGV. The length of the CDR3 is 11 residues. CDR3 nucleotide sequence: TGTGCCAGCAGCCCTATCTACGAGCAGTACTTC. Its protein is CASSPIYEQYF.

The chain couples TRBV7-3 to TRBJ2-1, with 7 bases matching TRBD2. This CDR3 has 16 amino acids. V shed 2 bases and J 8 bases; nucleotides not matched to a gene: 12. Germline CDR1 reads SGHTA; CDR2 reads FQGTGA. Written as DNA, the CDR3 is TGTGCCAGCAGCTTAGGGAACAGCGCGGGGGTGGATGAGCAGTTCTTC. As protein: CASSLGNSAGVDEQFF.

The chain employs TRBV11-3 and TRBJ2-1; 7 bases match TRBD2. The CDR3 sequence is 12 residues long. J was trimmed by 10 bases and V by 4 bases; bases with no gene match: 4. From germline, CDR1 is SGHNT and CDR2 YENEEA. The DNA of the CDR3 is TGTGCCAGCAGCTCCCTAGCGGAGGAGCAGTTCTTC. It specifies CASSSLAEEQFF.

This chain joins TRBV3-1 (or the pseudogene TRBV3-2) and TRBJ2-3; 8 nucleotides match TRBD2. CDR3 length: 15 residues. V shed 6 bases and J 0 bases; nucleotides not matched to a gene: 5. Germline loops: CDR1 LGHDT, CDR2 YNNKEL (reference sequence). In DNA, the CDR3 is TGTGCCAGCAGTCGTACTAGCGGCAGCACAGATACGCAGTATTTT. Its translation: CASSRTSGSTDTQYF.

The V call is TRBV5-1, the J call TRBJ1-3, with D uncertain. The ends were cut back, 0 bases at V and 0 bases at J, with 13 bases in the middle. This CDR3 region has 17 residues. CDR1 and CDR2 from the germline V gene are SGHRS and YFSETQ. CDR3 bases: TGCGCCAGCAGCTTGGGCGGCAGCCTAAGCTCTGGAAACACCATATATTTT. Its translation is CASSLGGSLSSGNTIYF.

V and J are TRBV7-2 and TRBJ2-6, with 9 positions matching TRBD2. In germline, CDR1 is SGHTA, CDR2 FQGNSA. The CDR3 length is 18 residues. The V segment lost 3 bases and the J segment 2 bases; nucleotides outside the gene matches: 8. CDR3 nucleotide sequence: TGTGCCAGCAGCTTTAGCGGGGGTCAGGGGGCTGGGGCCAACGTCCTGACTTTC. It is translated as CASSFSGGQGAGANVLTF.

V and J are TRBV28 and TRBJ1-6, with a tentative D call TRBD1 (5 bases). Germline V CDR1 and CDR2: MDHEN, SYDVKM. This CDR3 has 16 residues. V was shortened by 2 bases and J by 3 bases, with 11 bases between the two germline ends. The CDR3 nucleotides read TGTGCCAGCAGTTTAACCGGGGGTTTCTATAATTCACCCCTCCACTTT. Translation: CASSLTGGFYNSPLHF.

With regard to this clone: Other DNA sequences in this sample translate to the same CDR3. This chain joins TRBV5-1 and TRBJ2-1; 9 bases agree with TRBD2. In germline, CDR1 is SGHRS, CDR2 YFSETQ. Trimming at V came to 4 bases and at J to 7 bases, leaving 12 bases not matched to a gene. This CDR3 has 16 residues. CDR3 sequence (DNA): TGCGCCAGCAGCCTGGCCGGTCAGCGGGGGGATAATGAGCAGTTCTTC. Residues: CASSLAGQRGDNEQFF. Full variable domain (rest looked up from reference TRBV5-1 and TRBJ2-1): KAGVTQTPRYLIKTRGQQVTLSCSPISGHRSVSWYQQTPGQGLQFLFEYFSETQRNKGNFPGRFSGRQFSNSRSEMNVSTLELGDSALYLCASSLAGQRGDNEQFFGPGTRLTVL.

The chain employs TRBV4-1 and TRBJ2-7, with TRBD2 as a possible D gene (6 bases). The V end was cut by 5 bases, the J end by 0 bases, with 14 bases between. CDR3 length: 15 residues. The V gene's germline CDR1 is MGHRA and CDR2 YSYEKL. CDR3 DNA sequence: TGCGCCAGCAGCGAAATAGCGGCTAGCTCCTACGAGCAGTACTTC. This codes for CASSEIAASSYEQYF.

The chain couples TRBV30 to TRBJ2-5; TRBD2 matches 7 bases. The length of the CDR3 is 14 residues. The germline gives CDR1 GTSNPN, CDR2 SVGIG (reference sequence). After removal of 7 bases from V and 3 bases from J, the junction contained 11 bases not matched to a gene. The CDR3 coding sequence is TGTGCCTTAATAGGTGGGGGGGTGAAAGAGACCCAGTACTTC. Translation gives CALIGGGVKETQYF.

This clone came up a few times. The chain carries TRBV7-2 and TRBJ1-1; no clear D gene. Germline V gene sequence: CDR1 SGHTA, CDR2 FQGNSA. Trimming removed 1 base at V and 8 bases at J, with 11 bases between. CDR3 length: 13 residues. CDR3 sequence reads: CASSLVLSGEAFF. The CDR3 region has the DNA TGTGCCAGCAGCTTAGTACTATCGGGGGAAGCTTTCTTT.

The chain joins TRBV5-5 to TRBJ1-2, with D unresolved. This CDR3 is 17 amino acids long. CDR1 SGHKS and CDR2 YYEKEE come from the germline V gene (reference sequence). V gave up 3 bases and J gave up 0 bases, with 18 bases separating them. The CDR3 DNA is TGTGCCAGCAGCTCCTCTGGGGAGGCCTACCCTAACTATGGCTACACCTTC. Protein product: CASSSSGEAYPNYGYTF.

V gene TRBV11-2 combines with J gene TRBJ2-1; 9 bases are a match to TRBD1. The V gene end was trimmed by 5 bases and the J gene end by 10 bases; junction bases not matched to a gene: 18. This CDR3 region has 17 residues. From germline, CDR1 is SGHAT and CDR2 FQNNGV. Here the CDR3 reads CASSIDYSGQGVREQFF. Written as DNA, the CDR3 is TGTGCCAGCAGCATCGATTATTCGGGACAGGGAGTTAGGGAGCAGTTCTTC.

The chain has TRBV5-6 and TRBJ1-1; D is undetermined. V lost 2 bases and J 3 bases, leaving 11 bases between the germline ends. The CDR3 spans 14 residues. Germline V gene data show CDR1 as SGHDT and CDR2 as YYEEEE. The CDR3 region is CASSFMSGDTEAFF. The CDR3 DNA sequence: TGTGCCAGCAGCTTTATGTCGGGTGACACTGAAGCTTTCTTT.

V is TRBV5-1 and J is TRBJ1-4; no clear D gene. Germline CDR1 SGHRS, CDR2 YFSETQ. Trimming took off 1 base at V and 6 bases at J, with 10 bases between the two ends. The CDR3 has 14 amino acids. CDR3 region: CASSLSSSDEKLFF. As DNA, the CDR3 is TGCGCCAGCAGCTTGAGTTCATCGGATGAAAAACTGTTTTTT.

V is TRBV11-2 and J is TRBJ1-1, with D hard to call. The CDR3 contains 13 residues. Germline V gene lookup returns CDR1 SGHAT and CDR2 FQNNGV. Deletions cut 3 bases from V and 1 base from J, with 6 bases between. The CDR3 nucleotides are TGTGCCAGCAGCTTCGGCCGGAACACTGAAGCTTTCTTT. As protein: CASSFGRNTEAFF.

The V gene is TRBV5-4, the J gene TRBJ2-7, with D perhaps matching TRBD1 or TRBD2 (5 bases each). Trimming took off 2 bases at V and 2 bases at J, with 14 bases between the two ends. The CDR3 has 15 amino acids. The V gene's germline CDR1 is SGHNT and CDR2 YYREEE (reference sequence). The CDR3 region is CASSLDRDHTYEQYF. The CDR3 DNA reads as TGTGCCAGCAGCTTAGACCGGGACCATACCTACGAGCAGTACTTC.

The V gene is TRBV30, the J gene TRBJ1-5; TRBD1 aligns across 8 bases. The V gene's germline CDR1 is GTSNPN and CDR2 SVGIG (reference sequence). J was trimmed by 0 bases and V by 3 bases; bases with no gene match: 7. The CDR3 runs 16 residues. The CDR3: CAWSGTGRYSNQPQHF. In DNA form, the CDR3 reads TGTGCCTGGAGCGGGACAGGACGTTATAGCAATCAGCCCCAGCATTTT.

V usage is TRBV28 and J usage is TRBJ1-5, with D possibly TRBD1 on 5 matching bases. The V end lost 6 bases, the J end lost 3 bases, and 18 bases lay between the germline ends. Germline V gives CDR1 MDHEN, CDR2 SYDVKM. This CDR3 is 16 amino acids long. Here the CDR3 DNA reads TGTGCCAGCAGGGACACGACAGCACGGGACAATCAGCCCCAGCATTTT. Protein product: CASRDTTARDNQPQHF. The whole variable domain, filled in from reference TRBV28 and TRBJ1-5, reads DVKVTQSSRYLVKRTGEKVFLECVQDMDHENMFWYRQDPGLGLRLIYFSYDVKMKEKGDIPEGYSVSREKKERFSLILESASTNQTSMYLCASRDTTARDNQPQHFGDGTRLSIL.

The genes are TRBV5-4 and TRBJ2-3; D unresolved. With 4 bases removed from V and 0 bases from J, the gap between germline ends came to 6 bases. CDR1 is SGHNT, CDR2 YYREEE, per germline (reference sequence). CDR3 length: 13 amino acids. The CDR3 loop reads CASSVESTDTQYF. The CDR3 bases are TGTGCCAGCAGCGTTGAGAGCACAGATACGCAGTATTTT.

The V and J genes are TRBV14 and TRBJ2-2; D possibly corresponds to TRBD2 (5 bases). Trimming left V 3 bases short and J 9 bases short, with 14 bases between. The germline CDR1 and CDR2 sequences are SGHDN and FVKESK. This CDR3 is built from 14 residues. CDR3 DNA: TGTGCCAGCAGCCATCGGGGTCCTCCGCGGGAGCTGTTTTTT. Its translation is CASSHRGPPRELFF.

This chain uses TRBV2 with TRBJ2-3, with 7 bases lining up with TRBD1. The CDR3 is made up of 13 amino acids. Trimming cost V 9 bases and J 0 bases; bases outside gene matches: 3. Germline values: CDR1 SNHLY, CDR2 FYNNEI. The CDR3 DNA reads as TGTGCCAGAAGGACAGGAAGCACAGATACGCAGTATTTT. Protein: CARRTGSTDTQYF.

This clone appeared a single time. The CDR3 protein is CASSKNTGLAGNNEQFF. The CDR3, as DNA: TGCGCCAGCAGCAAAAACACGGGACTAGCGGGGAACAATGAGCAGTTCTTC. The chain is built from TRBV5-1 and TRBJ2-1, with 13 bases matching TRBD2. Trimming cost V 4 bases and J 5 bases; bases outside gene matches: 9. The CDR3 extends over 17 amino acids. Germline loops: CDR1 SGHRS, CDR2 YFSETQ.

This rearrangement joins TRBV6-5 to TRBJ1-6; weak D call: TRBD1 (6 bases). CDR3 length: 14 residues. Per the germline V gene, CDR1 is MNHEY and CDR2 is SVGAGI. V was shortened by 8 bases and J by 14 bases, with 22 bases between the two germline ends. CDR3 bases: TGTGCCAGCCATAAGGACAGCAAGCAGCCAGCCCTCCACTTT. It translates to CASHKDSKQPALHF.

The rearrangement uses TRBV28 and TRBJ2-7; D possibly corresponds to TRBD2 (5 bases). The CDR3 spans 13 residues. Trimming removed 9 bases from V and 0 bases from J, with 12 bases in between. CDR1 and CDR2 from the germline V gene are MDHEN and SYDVKM. CDR3 amino acids: CASKRADSYEQYF. Here the CDR3 DNA reads TGTGCCAGTAAGAGGGCAGACTCCTACGAGCAGTACTTC.

This clone occurred once. V and J are TRBV19 and TRBJ1-3; TRBD1 might be the D (5 bases). The CDR3 covers 13 residues. CDR1 and CDR2 (germline): LNHDA, SQIVND (reference sequence). Trimming removed 8 bases at V and 4 bases at J, with 12 bases between. The CDR3: CASLGRAGNTIYF. The CDR3 coding sequence is TGTGCCAGTCTGGGCAGGGCCGGAAACACCATATATTTT. Combining the CDR3 with reference TRBV19 and TRBJ1-3 gives the whole variable domain DGGITQSPKYLFRKEGQNVTLSCEQNLNHDAMYWYRQDPGQGLRLIYYSQIVNDFQKGDIAEGYSVSREKKESFPLTVTSAQKNPTAFYLCASLGRAGNTIYFGEGSWLTVV.